The rows below give T cell receptor beta chains drawn from one sample of a study of vaccination and CD4 T cells after COVID-19. Antigens for these TCRs are unknown. TCRdb reprocessed the PCR reads via MiXCR and lists one record per CDR3 protein. Found here are some 18,000 distinct CDR3 sequences, about two fifths of them singletons; the top ten hold 7.2%. The sequencing here drew on CD4+ T cells from blood, cultured in vitro, taken after SARS-CoV-2 vaccination. These receptors were obtained from a human donor who had recovered from COVID-19. Both conserved end residues are part of each CDR3. A D gene is named only where the DNA matches it firmly. Not every row has a clone size; where given, it reads once, few, many or a size class.

abundance,v_gene,d_gene,j_gene,CDR3nt,CDR3aa
NA,TRBV11-2,NA,TRBJ1-2,TGTGCCAGCAGCTTAGGGACTAACTATGGCTACACCTTC,CASSLGTNYGYTF
NA,TRBV5-1,NA,TRBJ1-1,TGCGCCAGCAGCTCTCGCGGGTCTCAGAACACTGAAGCTTTCTTT,CASSSRGSQNTEAFF
few,TRBV20-1,TRBD2,TRBJ2-1,TGCAGTGCTAGTCTCCAACGAGGCCTAGCGGACCCAAGTGAGCAGTTCTTC,CSASLQRGLADPSEQFF
few,TRBV27,TRBD2,TRBJ2-3,TGTGCCAGCAGTTCCGGGACTAGCGGGGGTCTGTATACTAGCACAGATACGCAGTATTTT,CASSSGTSGGLYTSTDTQYF
NA,TRBV11-2,NA,TRBJ1-6,TGTGCCAGCAGCTTAGATTCTCTGGGACACGGGGGTTCACCCCTCCACTTT,CASSLDSLGHGGSPLHF
few,TRBV7-8,NA,TRBJ1-5,TGTGCCAGCAGCTTAGCGGGTACAAATCAGCCCCAGCATTTT,CASSLAGTNQPQHF
few,TRBV20-1,NA,TRBJ1-6,TGCAGTGCTACCCGGGACGGACGTAATAATTCACCCCTCCACTTT,CSATRDGRNNSPLHF
NA,TRBV19,TRBD1,TRBJ1-5,TGTGCCAGTAGCATGCGGACAGGGGGCAACCAGCCCCAGCATTTT,CASSMRTGGNQPQHF
NA,TRBV7-2,NA,TRBJ2-1,TGTGCCAGCAGCTATTCCATGAGCTCCTACAATGAGCAGTTCTTC,CASSYSMSSYNEQFF
NA,TRBV6-5,NA,TRBJ2-5,TGTGCCAGCAGTTATCGTGGCGGCCTACAAGAGACCCAGTACTTC,CASSYRGGLQETQYF
NA,TRBV19,TRBD1,TRBJ1-2,TGTGCCAGTAGTACACTTCCGGGACAGGAGGACTATGGCTACACCTTC,CASSTLPGQEDYGYTF
NA,TRBV2,NA,TRBJ1-5,TGTGCCAGCAGTGAAGGTGGGCCCCAGCATTTT,CASSEGGPQHF
NA,TRBV5-1,NA,TRBJ1-6,TGCGCCAGCAGCTCCTGGGACGCCGGGACGGCCCTCCACTTT,CASSSWDAGTALHF
NA,TRBV20-1,NA,TRBJ2-5,TGCAGTGCTAGAGATTGGACGGGGGGCGGATGGCTCGAGACCCAGTACTTC,CSARDWTGGGWLETQYF
NA,TRBV28,NA,TRBJ2-5,TGTGCCAGCAGCCCTATCACTAGACGGCAAGAGACCCAGTACTTC,CASSPITRRQETQYF
NA,TRBV6-1,NA,TRBJ2-1,TGTGCCAGCAGGAGAGCCAACAGGGATAGCTTCTTC,CASRRANRDSFF
NA,TRBV2,NA,TRBJ1-2,TGTGCCAGCAGTGCCCAAACTACGGGCTATGGCTACACCTTC,CASSAQTTGYGYTF
NA,TRBV6-5,TRBD1,TRBJ1-1,TGTGCCAGCAGTTATGGACAGGGGAACACTGAAGCTTTCTTT,CASSYGQGNTEAFF
few,TRBV7-8,TRBD1,TRBJ1-6,TGTGCCAGCAGCTTAGGGGGACAGAATAATTCACCCCTCCACTTT,CASSLGGQNNSPLHF
NA,TRBV11-1,TRBD1,TRBJ1-2,TGTGCCAGCAGCTTTGGACAGGGTATTCACTATGGCTACACCTTC,CASSFGQGIHYGYTF
NA,TRBV6-1,TRBD1,TRBJ1-2,TGTGCCAGCAGCCGGACAGGCAACCCGGGAGGCTACACCTTC,CASSRTGNPGGYTF
NA,TRBV7-9,NA,TRBJ1-6,TGTGCCAGCAGCTTAGGCTCACCCCTCCACTTT,CASSLGSPLHF
few,TRBV11-3,NA,TRBJ1-6,TGTGCCAGCAGCTTCAGCTCCTATAATTCACCCCTCCACTTT,CASSFSSYNSPLHF
few,TRBV24-1,TRBD2,TRBJ2-1,TGTGCCACCAGTGGTGTAGCGGGAGGGAACTACAATGAGCAGTTCTTC,CATSGVAGGNYNEQFF
few,TRBV20-1,NA,TRBJ2-7,TGCAGTGCTATGGACTACGAGCAGTACTTC,CSAMDYEQYF
NA,TRBV9,NA,TRBJ1-6,TGTGCCAGCAGCAGGCAGGGTGATTCACCCCTCCACTTT,CASSRQGDSPLHF
NA,TRBV6-5,TRBD1,TRBJ1-5,TGTGCCAGCAGTTACTCGTCAGGGGGAAGTAACAATCAGCCCCAGCATTTT,CASSYSSGGSNNQPQHF
NA,TRBV12-3/TRBV12-4,NA,TRBJ2-3,TGTGCCAGCACTATAACAGATACGCAGTATTTT,CASTITDTQYF
NA,TRBV6-1,TRBD2,TRBJ2-1,TGTGCCAGCAGCGGACTAGCGACTTTAGGGGGTGAGCAGTTCTTC,CASSGLATLGGEQFF
few,TRBV11-3,TRBD1,TRBJ2-5,TGTGCCAGCAGCTTCCGAGTGGGGACAGGGGACCAAGAGACCCAGTACTTC,CASSFRVGTGDQETQYF
NA,TRBV15,TRBD1,TRBJ2-5,TGTGCCACCAGCAGAGCGGACAGGGTAGGCGAGACCCAGTACTTC,CATSRADRVGETQYF
NA,TRBV27,NA,TRBJ1-5,TGTGCCAGCAGTATGGCAGGGACGGGCAATCAGCCCCAGCATTTT,CASSMAGTGNQPQHF
NA,TRBV19,NA,TRBJ1-2,TGTGCCGGTTCCACAGGCTATGGCTACACCTTC,CAGSTGYGYTF
NA,TRBV10-3,TRBD1,TRBJ1-1,TGTGCCATCAGGGAGCCCCAGGGACAGGGGGGATTAAGGGCTTTCTTT,CAIREPQGQGGLRAFF
few,TRBV7-2,NA,TRBJ1-6,TGTGCCAGCAGCTGGTTGGACAGTATCACCTCACCCCTCCACTTT,CASSWLDSITSPLHF
NA,TRBV28,NA,TRBJ1-1,TGTGCCAGCAGTTTAGGGCAGACGGGGAACACTGAAGCTTTCTTT,CASSLGQTGNTEAFF
NA,TRBV7-9,NA,TRBJ1-2,TGTGCCAGCAGCTCCAATCCAGGGATATATGGCTACACCTTC,CASSSNPGIYGYTF
NA,TRBV7-2,TRBD2,TRBJ2-5,TGTGCCAGCAGCTTAGCACTAGCGGGGGAGACCCAGTACTTC,CASSLALAGETQYF
NA,TRBV20-1,NA,TRBJ2-7,TGCAGTGCTAGTCGGTCCTTCGGGTACGAGCAGTACTTC,CSASRSFGYEQYF
NA,TRBV5-4,NA,TRBJ2-1,TGTGCCAGCAGCGCCTCCAGATACAATGAGCAGTTCTTC,CASSASRYNEQFF
NA,TRBV7-8,NA,TRBJ1-2,TGTGCCAGCAGCTTAGGGGGGTCCTATGGCTACACCTTC,CASSLGGSYGYTF
few,TRBV20-1,NA,TRBJ2-1,TGCAGTGCTAGAAGTGCGTTGTACAATGAGCAGTTCTTC,CSARSALYNEQFF
NA,TRBV11-2,NA,TRBJ2-7,TGTGCCAGCAGCCGAGCCGGGGCCTTAGACTCCTACGAGCAGTACTTC,CASSRAGALDSYEQYF
NA,TRBV28,NA,TRBJ2-7,TGTGCCAGCAGTGGACATCCGAGGAGCTCCTACGAGCAGTACTTC,CASSGHPRSSYEQYF
NA,TRBV6-5,NA,TRBJ1-2,TGTGCCAGCAGTTACGCAGGAATAAACCATGGCTACACCTTC,CASSYAGINHGYTF
few,TRBV21-1,NA,TRBJ1-5,TGTGCCAGCAGCAAAGACGGTGGCAGGTGGAATCAGCCCCAGCATTTT,CASSKDGGRWNQPQHF
NA,TRBV20-1,NA,TRBJ2-7,TGCAGTGCTGGCCCCAGGCCCTACGAGCAGTACTTC,CSAGPRPYEQYF